Only a few counts were recorded for the clone carrying this T cell receptor (beta chain). Its antigen is still unknown. This sample is part of a study of blood T cells in healthy people across ages. About the study: Template switching recovered approximately one barcoded beta molecule for every two T cells. General study points: Whereas aged donors had fewer naive CD4+ cells, long-lived donors had more of them and higher diversity.

The second PCR ran about 6 to 12 cycles with a sample-barcoded 5' primer and J-beta primers. Each cDNA molecule, via a template-switch adaptor with 12 random nucleotides, was tagged. Each CDR3 protein is one row after TCRdb ran MiXCR on the 5' RACE reads. The sample lists about 600,000 distinct CDR3 sequences, roughly 43% seen once, with about 26% in the top ten. The germline V gene encodes CDR1 LGHDT and CDR2 YNNKEL (reference sequence). The trim removed 5 bases at V and 5 bases at J, leaving 3 bases unmatched. The CDR3 has 13 amino acids. The chain has TRBV3-1 and TRBJ2-7; TRBD1 agrees at 10 bases. The sample consisted of blood. This clonotype originated in a man older than 75 in good health. In DNA, the CDR3 is TGTGCCAGCAGCAGACAGGGGGCCCACGAGCAGTACTTC. It is translated as CASSRQGAHEQYF.